One sample yielded the 18 T cell receptor beta chains listed below, sequenced in a study of OX40 agonist ivuxolimab in advanced cancers. The repertoire was sequenced with immunoSEQ multiplex PCR; TCRdb's copy has only in-frame clones and lacks some. The table lists some 68,000 clones, more than 75% of them singletons. The sample here was CD4+ or CD8+ T cells sorted from blood, taken in a trial of the OX40 agonist ivuxolimab. Receptors originate from an adult with an advanced solid tumor such as melanoma, head and neck, liver or kidney cancer.

The chain links TRBV4-1 to TRBJ2-5; 8 bases match TRBD1. This CDR3 comprises 16 residues. Trimming at V came to 2 bases and at J to 5 bases, leaving 10 bases not matched to a gene. Germline V gene lookup returns CDR1 MGHRA and CDR2 YSYEKL. CDR3 coding DNA: TGCGCCAGCAGCCAACCCGTGACAGGGGTAGGGGAGACCCAGTACTTC. It is translated as CASSQPVTGVGETQYF.

The gene calls are TRBV5-1 and TRBJ2-5; 8 positions match TRBD1. CDR3 length: 12 residues. The V gene end was trimmed by 3 bases and the J gene end by 5 bases; junction bases not matched to a gene: 0. Looked up from germline, CDR1 is SGHRS and CDR2 is YFSETQ. Here the CDR3 DNA reads TGCGCCAGCAGCTGGACAGGGGAGACCCAGTACTTC. Its translation: CASSWTGETQYF.

This clone has only one observation. The CDR3 loop reads CASSPIGTGSQETQYF. CDR3 in DNA: TGTGCCAGTAGTCCCATCGGGACAGGGTCACAAGAGACCCAGTACTTC. The chain recombines TRBV19 with TRBJ2-5; 9 nucleotides line up with TRBD1. Trimming at V came to 5 bases and at J to 2 bases, leaving 9 bases not matched to a gene. The CDR3 is 16 amino acids. Germline-derived CDR1 and CDR2 are LNHDA and SQIVND (reference sequence).

The rearrangement uses TRBV28 and TRBJ2-7; 8 positions match TRBD2. V trimming: 5 bases; J trimming: 1 base; junction bases outside the gene matches: 1. The germline gives CDR1 MDHEN, CDR2 SYDVKM. The CDR3 loop spans 13 amino acids. CDR3: CASSIAGSYEQYF. The DNA for the CDR3 is TGTGCCAGCAGTATAGCGGGATCCTACGAGCAGTACTTC.

This chain joins TRBV7-8 and TRBJ1-5, with 9 bases lining up with TRBD1. Germline CDR1 is SGHVS and CDR2 is FQNEAQ. CDR3 length: 17 residues. V dropped 1 base and J dropped 4; count of bases not matched to a gene: 8. As DNA, the CDR3 is TGTGCCAGCAGCTTAGGGGGACAGGGAGGTAGGAATCAGCCCCAGCATTTT. Its protein product is CASSLGGQGGRNQPQHF. Based on the CDR3 plus reference TRBV7-8 and TRBJ1-5, the full variable domain is GAGVSQSPRYKVAKRGQDVALRCDPISGHVSLFWYQQALGQGPEFLTYFQNEAQLDKSGLPSDRFFAERPEGSVSTLKIQRTQQEDSAVYLCASSLGGQGGRNQPQHFGDGTRLSIL.

This clone is labeled large. The chain combines TRBV30 with TRBJ2-2; the D gene could be TRBD1 or TRBD2 (5 bases each). CDR1 is GTSNPN, CDR2 SVGIG, per germline (reference sequence). This CDR3 spans 15 amino acids. The V end lost 3 bases, the J end lost 3 bases, and 14 bases lay between the germline ends. The DNA of the CDR3 is TGTGCCTGGAGCCACGGGGACGGAGACACCGGGGAGCTGTTTTTT. This sequence encodes CAWSHGDGDTGELFF.

This clone was detected only a few times. V and J are TRBV5-1 and TRBJ2-2; TRBD2 matches at 8 bases. Germline CDR1 is SGHRS and CDR2 is YFSETQ. V lost 4 bases to trimming and J lost 4 bases; unmatched junction nucleotides: 12. CDR3 length equals 17 residues. The chain's CDR3 is CASSQITSGGVTGELFF. CDR3 sequence (DNA): TGCGCCAGCAGCCAGATCACTAGCGGAGGTGTCACCGGGGAGCTGTTTTTT.

V gene TRBV11-2 combines with J gene TRBJ1-2, with D possibly TRBD1 on 6 matching bases. From germline, CDR1 is SGHAT and CDR2 FQNNGV. V was clipped by 4 bases and J by 6 bases, with 12 bases between them. The CDR3 totals 13 residues. CDR3 coding DNA: TGTGCCAGCAGCTATGGACAGAATAATGGCTACACCTTC. Its translation is CASSYGQNNGYTF.

CDR3 amino acids: CASSDALDREQYF. The CDR3 DNA is TGTGCCAGCAGCGACGCCCTGGACAGAGAACAGTACTTC. This rearrangement joins TRBV5-4 to TRBJ2-7, with D possibly matching TRBD1 (6 bases). Germline V gene lookup returns CDR1 SGHNT and CDR2 YYREEE (reference sequence). This CDR3 is built from 13 residues. Trimming left V 4 bases short and J 10 bases short, with 18 bases between.

The gene calls are TRBV30 and TRBJ1-4; D remains ambiguous. The V end was cut by 3 bases, the J end by 0 bases, with 14 bases between. Per germline, CDR1 GTSNPN and CDR2 SVGIG (reference sequence). The CDR3 sequence is 16 residues long. CDR3 nucleotide sequence: TGTGCCTGGAGCCTTTTATTAGGGCCAACTAATGAAAAACTGTTTTTT. It yields the protein CAWSLLLGPTNEKLFF.

The chain uses TRBV19 and TRBJ2-1; D is uncertain. The V gene lost 1 base and the J gene lost 6 bases, with 13 bases spanning the gap. The CDR3 consists of 15 residues. Germline V gene data show CDR1 as LNHDA and CDR2 as SQIVND (reference sequence). CDR3 DNA: TGTGCCAGTAGTATAGGGACGACGAGATCCAATGAGCAGTTCTTC. This translates into CASSIGTTRSNEQFF.

The rearrangement links TRBV5-8 to TRBJ2-4, with 8 bases matching TRBD1. Germline CDR1 SGHTS, CDR2 YDEGEE. V dropped 0 bases and J dropped 0; count of bases not matched to a gene: 8. This CDR3 region has 18 residues. The CDR3 sequence: CASSLGQGNSLAKNIQYF. CDR3 in DNA: TGTGCCAGCAGCTTGGGACAGGGGAACAGCCTAGCCAAAAACATTCAGTACTTC.

V is TRBV19 and J is TRBJ1-1, with 7 bases identical to TRBD1. Germline values: CDR1 LNHDA, CDR2 SQIVND (reference sequence). Trimming took 5 bases from V and 1 from J; bases not matched to a gene: 4. CDR3 length: 14 amino acids. The CDR3 here is CASSLDRANTEAFF. The CDR3 DNA reads as TGTGCCAGTAGTCTTGACAGGGCGAACACTGAAGCTTTCTTT.

The chain uses TRBV10-3 and TRBJ2-1; possible D gene TRBD1, 7 bases. The CDR3 length is 15 residues. CDR1 ENHRY and CDR2 SYGVKD come from the germline V gene. V shed 0 bases and J shed 10 bases, with 16 bases lying between them. The chain's CDR3 is CAISESSYPGGEQFF. In DNA, the CDR3 is TGTGCCATCAGTGAGTCGAGTTACCCAGGGGGGGAGCAGTTCTTC.

The gene calls are TRBV11-2 and TRBJ1-2; no definite D call. CDR3 size: 14 residues. From germline, CDR1 is SGHAT and CDR2 FQNNGV. V lost 1 base to trimming and J lost 7 bases, with 13 bases between them. The CDR3 sequence: CASSLAADGGGYTF. CDR3 nucleotide sequence: TGTGCCAGCAGCTTAGCTGCGGACGGCGGTGGCTACACCTTC.

This chain links TRBV27 with TRBJ1-4, with 8 bases that match TRBD1. J was trimmed by 8 bases and V by 4 bases; bases with no gene match: 6. The CDR3 spans 14 residues. Germline V gene lookup returns CDR1 MNHEY and CDR2 SMNVEV (reference sequence). The CDR3 DNA is TGTGCCAGCAGTTCGACAGGGGTTGAGGAAAAACTGTTTTTT. It specifies CASSSTGVEEKLFF.

The chain couples TRBV7-2 to TRBJ2-1; 9 bases match TRBD1. Trimming cost V 8 bases and J 3 bases; bases outside gene matches: 11. The CDR3 is 16 amino acids. Germline V lookup: CDR1 SGHTA, CDR2 FQGNSA. The CDR3 spells CASERTGTGSYNEQFF. DNA for the CDR3: TGTGCCAGCGAGCGAACCGGGACAGGGAGCTACAATGAGCAGTTCTTC. The entire variable domain, with the rest obtained from reference TRBV7-2 and TRBJ2-1, is as follows: GAGVSQSPSNKVTEKGKDVELRCDPISGHTALYWYRQSLGQGLEFLIYFQGNSAPDKSGLPSDRFSAERTGGSVSTLTIQRTQQEDSAVYLCASERTGTGSYNEQFFGPGTRLTVL.

The gene calls are TRBV4-1 and TRBJ2-2, with TRBD1 matching 8 bases. J gave up 7 bases and V 3 bases, and 10 bases lay outside the gene matches. The CDR3 has 16 amino acids. CDR1 and CDR2 from the germline V gene are MGHRA and YSYEKL. CDR3 region: CASSQDRALAVGELFF. CDR3 nucleotides: TGCGCCAGCAGCCAGGACAGGGCCCTTGCGGTCGGGGAGCTGTTTTTT.